This TCR beta chain was obtained from a study of blood T cell dynamics during melanoma immunotherapy. The germline V gene encodes CDR1 SGHRS and CDR2 YFSETQ. This CDR3 region has 14 residues. V lost 0 bases and J lost 2, with 8 bases in between. The data were produced by immunoSEQ multiplex PCR, yet TCRdb's version contains in-frame clones alone and is incomplete. The sample has about 11,000 clones, approximately 81% seen once. As to time point: week 3, after first cycle of checkpoint inhibitor. Sampling occurred pretreatment (T0) and at week 3 (W3), after cycle one of checkpoint blockade. Details on this clone: Other DNA sequences of this sample code for an identical CDR3.

Sequencing was performed on blood, taken from a patient treated with checkpoint blockade. This chain links TRBV5-1 with TRBJ2-5, with a weak D call TRBD2 (5 bases). The TCR was taken from a human donor with melanoma. CDR3 region: CASSLGRGQETQYF. The CDR3 nucleotides read TGCGCCAGCAGCTTGGGCCGGGGACAAGAGACCCAGTACTTC.